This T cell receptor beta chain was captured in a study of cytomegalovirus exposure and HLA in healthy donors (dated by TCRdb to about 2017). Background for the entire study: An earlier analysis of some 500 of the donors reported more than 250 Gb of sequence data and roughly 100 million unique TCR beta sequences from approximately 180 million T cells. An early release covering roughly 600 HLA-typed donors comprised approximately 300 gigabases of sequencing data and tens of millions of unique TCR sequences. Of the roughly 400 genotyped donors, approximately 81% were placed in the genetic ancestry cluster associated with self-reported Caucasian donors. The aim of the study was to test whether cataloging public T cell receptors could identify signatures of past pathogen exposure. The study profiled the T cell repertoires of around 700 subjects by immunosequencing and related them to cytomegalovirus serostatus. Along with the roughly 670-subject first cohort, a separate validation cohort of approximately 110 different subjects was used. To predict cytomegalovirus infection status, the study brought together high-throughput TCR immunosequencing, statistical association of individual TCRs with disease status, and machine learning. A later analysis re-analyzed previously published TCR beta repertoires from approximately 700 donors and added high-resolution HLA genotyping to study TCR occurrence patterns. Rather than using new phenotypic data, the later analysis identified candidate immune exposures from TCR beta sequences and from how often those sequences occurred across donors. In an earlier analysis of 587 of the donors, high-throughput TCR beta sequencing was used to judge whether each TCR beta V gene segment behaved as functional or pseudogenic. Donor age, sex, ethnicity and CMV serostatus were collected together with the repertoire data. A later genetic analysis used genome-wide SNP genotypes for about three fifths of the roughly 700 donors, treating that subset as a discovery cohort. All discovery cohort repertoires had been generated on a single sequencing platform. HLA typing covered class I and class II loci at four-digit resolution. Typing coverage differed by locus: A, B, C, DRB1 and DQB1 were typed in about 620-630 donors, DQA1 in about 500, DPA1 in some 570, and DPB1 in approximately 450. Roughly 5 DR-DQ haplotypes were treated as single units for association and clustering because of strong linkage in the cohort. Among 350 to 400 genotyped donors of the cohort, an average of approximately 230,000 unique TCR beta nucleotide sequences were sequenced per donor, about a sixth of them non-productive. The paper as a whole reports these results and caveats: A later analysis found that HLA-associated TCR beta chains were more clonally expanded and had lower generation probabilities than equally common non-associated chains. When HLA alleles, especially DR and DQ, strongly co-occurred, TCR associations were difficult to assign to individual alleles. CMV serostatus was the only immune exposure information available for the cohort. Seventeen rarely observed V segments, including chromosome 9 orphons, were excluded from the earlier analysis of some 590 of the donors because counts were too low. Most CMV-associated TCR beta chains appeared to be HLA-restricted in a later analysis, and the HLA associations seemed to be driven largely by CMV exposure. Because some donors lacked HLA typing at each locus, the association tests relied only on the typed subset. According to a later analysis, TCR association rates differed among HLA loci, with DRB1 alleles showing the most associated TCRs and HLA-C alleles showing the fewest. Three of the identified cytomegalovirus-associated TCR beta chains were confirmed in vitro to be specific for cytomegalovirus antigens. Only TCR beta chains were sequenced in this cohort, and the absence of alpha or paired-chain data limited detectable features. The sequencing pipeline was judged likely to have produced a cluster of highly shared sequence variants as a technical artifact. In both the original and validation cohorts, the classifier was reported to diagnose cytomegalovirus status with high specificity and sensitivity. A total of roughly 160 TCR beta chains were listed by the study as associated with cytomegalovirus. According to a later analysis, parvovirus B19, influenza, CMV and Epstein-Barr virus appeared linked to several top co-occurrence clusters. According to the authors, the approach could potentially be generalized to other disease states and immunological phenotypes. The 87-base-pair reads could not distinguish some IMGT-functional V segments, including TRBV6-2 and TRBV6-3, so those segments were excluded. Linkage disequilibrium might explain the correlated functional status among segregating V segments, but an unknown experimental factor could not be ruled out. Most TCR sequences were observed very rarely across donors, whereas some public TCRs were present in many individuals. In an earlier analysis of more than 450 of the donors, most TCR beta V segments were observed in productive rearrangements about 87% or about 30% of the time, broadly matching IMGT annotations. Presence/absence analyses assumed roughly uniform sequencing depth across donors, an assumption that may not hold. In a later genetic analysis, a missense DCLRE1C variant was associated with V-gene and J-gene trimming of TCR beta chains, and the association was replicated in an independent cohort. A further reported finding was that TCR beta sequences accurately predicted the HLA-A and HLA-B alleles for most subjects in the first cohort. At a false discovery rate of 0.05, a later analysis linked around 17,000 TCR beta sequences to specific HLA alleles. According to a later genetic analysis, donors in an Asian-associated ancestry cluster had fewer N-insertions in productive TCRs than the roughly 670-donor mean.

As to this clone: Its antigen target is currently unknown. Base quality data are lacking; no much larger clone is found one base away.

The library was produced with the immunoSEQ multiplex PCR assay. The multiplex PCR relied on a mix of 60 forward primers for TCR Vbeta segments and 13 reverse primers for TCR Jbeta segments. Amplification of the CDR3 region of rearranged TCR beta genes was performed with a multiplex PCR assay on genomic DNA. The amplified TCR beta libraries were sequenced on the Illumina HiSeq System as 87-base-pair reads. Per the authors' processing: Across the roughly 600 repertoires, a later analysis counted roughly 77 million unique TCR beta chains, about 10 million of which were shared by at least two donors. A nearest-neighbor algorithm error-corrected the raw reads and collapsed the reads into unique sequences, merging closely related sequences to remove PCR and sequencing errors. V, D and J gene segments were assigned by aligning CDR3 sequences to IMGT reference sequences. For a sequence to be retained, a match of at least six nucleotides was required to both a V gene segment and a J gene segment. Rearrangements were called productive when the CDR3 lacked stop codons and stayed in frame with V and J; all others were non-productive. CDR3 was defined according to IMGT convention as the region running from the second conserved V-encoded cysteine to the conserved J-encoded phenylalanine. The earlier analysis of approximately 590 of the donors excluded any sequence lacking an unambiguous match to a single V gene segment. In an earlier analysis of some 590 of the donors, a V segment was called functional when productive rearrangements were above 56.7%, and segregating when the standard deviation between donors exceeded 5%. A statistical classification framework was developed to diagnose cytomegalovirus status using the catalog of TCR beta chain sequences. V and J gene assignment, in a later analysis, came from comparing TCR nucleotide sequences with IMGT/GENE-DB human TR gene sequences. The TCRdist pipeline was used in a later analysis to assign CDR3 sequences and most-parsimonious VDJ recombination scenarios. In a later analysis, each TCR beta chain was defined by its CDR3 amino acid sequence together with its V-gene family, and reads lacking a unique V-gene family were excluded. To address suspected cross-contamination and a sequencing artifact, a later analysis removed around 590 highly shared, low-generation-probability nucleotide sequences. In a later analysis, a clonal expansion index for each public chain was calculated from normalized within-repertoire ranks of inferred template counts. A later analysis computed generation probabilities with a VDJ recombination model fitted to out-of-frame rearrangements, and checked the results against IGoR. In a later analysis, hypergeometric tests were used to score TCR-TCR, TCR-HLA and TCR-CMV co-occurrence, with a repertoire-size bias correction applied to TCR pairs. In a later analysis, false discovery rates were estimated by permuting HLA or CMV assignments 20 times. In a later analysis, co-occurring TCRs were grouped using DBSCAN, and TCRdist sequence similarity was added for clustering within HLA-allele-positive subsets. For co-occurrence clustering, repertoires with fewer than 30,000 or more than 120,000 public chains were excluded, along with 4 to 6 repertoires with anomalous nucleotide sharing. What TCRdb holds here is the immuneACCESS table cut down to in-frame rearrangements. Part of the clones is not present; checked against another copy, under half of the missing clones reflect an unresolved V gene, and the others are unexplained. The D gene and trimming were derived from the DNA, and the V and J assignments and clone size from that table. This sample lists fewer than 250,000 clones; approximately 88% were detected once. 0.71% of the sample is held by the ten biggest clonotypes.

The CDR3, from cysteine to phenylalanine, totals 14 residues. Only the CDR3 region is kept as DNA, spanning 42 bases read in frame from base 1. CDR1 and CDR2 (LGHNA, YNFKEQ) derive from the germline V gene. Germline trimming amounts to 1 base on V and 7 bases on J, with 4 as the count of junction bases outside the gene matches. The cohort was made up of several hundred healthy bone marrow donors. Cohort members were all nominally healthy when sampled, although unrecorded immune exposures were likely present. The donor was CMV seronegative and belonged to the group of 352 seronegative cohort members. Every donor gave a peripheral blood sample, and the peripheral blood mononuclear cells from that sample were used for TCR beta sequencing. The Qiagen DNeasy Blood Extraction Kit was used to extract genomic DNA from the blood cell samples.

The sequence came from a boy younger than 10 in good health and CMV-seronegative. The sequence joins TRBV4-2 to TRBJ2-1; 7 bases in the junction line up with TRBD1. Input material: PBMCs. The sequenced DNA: TGTGCCAGCAGCCAAGGGACAGGCTTGAATGAGCAGTTCTTC. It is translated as CASSQGTGLNEQFF.